One and the same sample provided the 9 T cell receptor beta chains below, sequenced in a study of CD8 T cells in Susac syndrome. Random hexamers were used to reverse transcribe 0.5 to 1 ug of RNA. TCRdb called the immunoSEQ multiplex PCR reads again in MiXCR, with one record for every CDR3 protein. In the table there are some 100,000 distinct CDR3 sequences, roughly 92% of which are singletons. The specimen was CD8+ T cells from PBMCs. Receptors were obtained from a human donor in good health.

This clonotype has just one count. This chain uses TRBV2 with TRBJ1-2, with 8 bases matching TRBD1. Germline loops: CDR1 SNHLY, CDR2 FYNNEI. The CDR3 runs to 13 residues. V shed 5 bases and J 8 bases; nucleotides not matched to a gene: 7. CDR3 region: CASSQTGGRGYTF. The CDR3 nucleotides read TGTGCCAGCAGTCAAACAGGGGGTAGGGGCTACACCTTC.

The rearrangement joins TRBV3-1 to TRBJ1-2, with a tentative D call TRBD1 (5 bases). Germline CDR1 LGHDT, CDR2 YNNKEL (reference sequence). The V end was cut by 5 bases, the J end by 6 bases, with 16 bases between. The CDR3 totals 14 residues. The CDR3 here is CASSSTPRAHGYTF. The CDR3 DNA reads TGTGCCAGCAGCTCTACGCCCAGGGCTCATGGCTACACCTTC.

The chain uses TRBV7-3 and TRBJ2-1, with D tentatively TRBD2 (6 bases). V lost 5 bases, J lost 4 bases, and 9 bases lay in between. The CDR3 sequence is 13 residues long. Germline loops: CDR1 SGHTA, CDR2 FQGTGA. In DNA form, the CDR3 reads TGTGCCAGCAGCCCGGGGGATTACAATGAGCAGTTCTTC. As protein: CASSPGDYNEQFF.

The rearrangement joins TRBV6-5 to TRBJ1-1; 10 bases fit TRBD1. J lost 3 bases, V lost 11 bases, and 9 bases had no gene match. The CDR3 spans 14 residues. CDR1 and CDR2 (germline): MNHEY, SVGAGI. CDR3 protein: CAARIGTGDTEAFF. The CDR3 nucleotides are TGTGCCGCCAGAATTGGGACAGGGGACACTGAAGCTTTCTTT.

The chain is built from TRBV12-3 or TRBV12-4 and TRBJ1-2; tentatively, D is TRBD1 (5 bases). V was clipped by 7 bases and J by 1 base, with 16 bases between them. The CDR3 spans 15 residues. The CDR3, as DNA: TGTGCCAGCACCACTACGGGACGGGTTAACTATGGCTACACCTTC. This encodes CASTTTGRVNYGYTF.

The rearrangement uses TRBV9 and TRBJ1-2; 12 positions match TRBD1. The CDR3 loop spans 17 amino acids. Looked up from germline, CDR1 is SGDLS and CDR2 is YYNGEE. The junction had 15 bases not matched to a gene; V was cut back by 4 bases and J by 8 bases. CDR3 sequence (DNA): TGTGCCAGCAGCCTACCTGGGGACAGGGGGCCGACGGTGGGCTACACCTTC. Translated: CASSLPGDRGPTVGYTF. The whole variable domain, remainder taken from reference TRBV9 and TRBJ1-2, is DSGVTQTPKHLITATGQRVTLRCSPRSGDLSVYWYQQSLDQGLQFLIQYYNGEERAKGNILERFSAQQFPDLHSELNLSSLELGDSALYFCASSLPGDRGPTVGYTFGSGTRLTVV.

The V call is TRBV27, the J call TRBJ2-5; D possibly matches TRBD1 or TRBD2 (5 bases each). The CDR3 is made up of 12 amino acids. The germline V and J ends were trimmed by 3 bases and 4 bases, with 6 bases remaining between them. CDR1 and CDR2 from the germline V gene are MNHEY and SMNVEV (reference sequence). Written as DNA, the CDR3 is TGTGCCAGCAGTTTTGGGGGAGAGACCCAGTACTTC. Its protein product is CASSFGGETQYF.

V gene TRBV12-3 or TRBV12-4 combines with J gene TRBJ2-1; 8 nucleotides line up with TRBD2. The length of the CDR3 is 15 residues. V lost 5 bases to trimming and J lost 8 bases; unmatched junction nucleotides: 11. The CDR3 sequence is CASSLGTSGFDEQFF. CDR3 sequence (DNA): TGTGCCAGCAGTCTCGGAACTAGCGGTTTCGATGAGCAGTTCTTC.

This rearrangement joins TRBV12-3 or TRBV12-4 to TRBJ2-7; 10 bases agree with TRBD2. V lost 5 bases and J lost 6; bases outside the gene matches: 7. The length of the CDR3 is 14 residues. DNA for the CDR3: TGTGCCAGCAGTATACTACTAGCGGGACGCGAGCAGTACTTC. Amino acid sequence: CASSILLAGREQYF.